A selection of T cell receptor beta chains follows, all from one sample in a study of T cells in pancreatic ductal adenocarcinoma. Using immunoSEQ multiplex PCR, the repertoire was profiled, and TCRdb retains in-frame clones only, with some absent. The data contain roughly 100,000 clones, nearly 95% of them singletons. Sequencing was done on a sample of PBMCs. All receptors come from a human donor with pancreatic ductal adenocarcinoma. Each CDR3 is given with its conserved first and last residue. D genes are given only for firm matches.

v_call,j_call,d_call,cdr3_aa,cdr3_nt
TRBV10-2,TRBJ2-3,TRBD2,CASSVAGRTDTQYF,TGCGCCAGCAGTGTAGCGGGGAGGACAGATACGCAGTATTTT
TRBV7-9,TRBJ2-2,-,CASKGVAGELFF,TGTGCCAGCAAGGGAGTGGCCGGGGAGCTGTTTTTT
TRBV5-1,TRBJ2-4,TRBD2,CASSLETSGRNIQYF,TGCGCCAGCAGCTTGGAGACTAGCGGGAGGAACATTCAGTACTTC
TRBV30,TRBJ2-7,-,CAWSLQAYEQYF,TGTGCCTGGAGTCTGCAGGCCTACGAGCAGTACTTC
TRBV18,TRBJ2-2,-,CASSPDTGELFF,TGTGCCAGCTCCCCGGACACCGGGGAGCTGTTTTTT
TRBV6-1,TRBJ2-3,TRBD1,CASSDRQGRSTDTQYF,TGTGCCAGCAGTGACCGACAGGGCCGAAGCACAGATACGCAGTATTTT
TRBV29-1,TRBJ1-2,-,CSVDLDYGYTF,TGCAGCGTTGATTTAGACTATGGCTACACCTTC
TRBV29-1,TRBJ1-1,-,CSAPTAEAFF,TGCAGCGCCCCGACAGCTGAAGCTTTCTTT
TRBV19,TRBJ2-2,-,CASTREGNTGELFF,TGTGCCAGTACAAGAGAGGGGAACACCGGGGAGCTGTTTTTT
TRBV18,TRBJ1-1,-,CASSPPNNMNTEAFF,TGTGCCAGCTCACCCCCCAACAACATGAACACTGAAGCTTTCTTT
TRBV30,TRBJ2-5,TRBD2,CAWSAGTSDQETQYF,TGTGCCTGGAGTGCGGGGACTAGCGACCAAGAGACCCAGTACTTC
TRBV7-6,TRBJ2-5,-,CASSLGLFQETQYF,TGTGCCAGCAGCTTGGGACTTTTCCAAGAGACCCAGTACTTC
TRBV9,TRBJ2-7,TRBD2,CASSPHLELAGDGSYEQYF,TGTGCCAGCAGCCCCCATCTCGAGCTAGCGGGAGACGGGTCCTACGAGCAGTACTTC
TRBV29-1,TRBJ2-1,TRBD2,CSPQTGTSGYPIYNEQFF,TGCAGCCCTCAAACAGGGACTAGCGGGTACCCGATTTACAATGAGCAGTTCTTC
TRBV18,TRBJ2-3,TRBD2,CASSPGTSGETDTQYF,TGTGCCAGCTCACCAGGGACTAGCGGTGAAACAGATACGCAGTATTTT
TRBV2,TRBJ2-7,TRBD1,CASSEGTGWGEQYF,TGTGCCAGCAGTGAAGGGACAGGCTGGGGCGAGCAGTACTTC
TRBV5-1,TRBJ2-3,-,CASSAPRDSGTSAMTQYF,TGCGCCAGCAGCGCCCCAAGGGACTCAGGGACCTCAGCTATGACGCAGTATTTT
TRBV28,TRBJ2-1,TRBD2,CASWTSGRYNEQFF,TGTGCCAGCTGGACTAGCGGGAGGTACAATGAGCAGTTCTTC
TRBV27,TRBJ2-7,-,CASSFVARSYEQYF,TGTGCCAGCAGTTTTGTAGCGAGGTCCTACGAGCAGTACTTC
TRBV28,TRBJ2-2,-,CASIPGGHWKPGELFF,TGTGCCAGCATCCCTGGCGGACACTGGAAACCCGGGGAGCTGTTTTTT
TRBV19,TRBJ1-1,-,CASSIRGTYDNTEAFF,TGTGCCAGTAGTATCCGAGGGACATATGATAACACTGAAGCTTTCTTT
TRBV2,TRBJ1-5,TRBD1,CASTPEEGAGYSNQPQHF,TGTGCCAGCACCCCGGAGGAGGGGGCTGGATATAGCAATCAGCCCCAGCATTTT
TRBV6-5,TRBJ2-7,TRBD2,CASSYSMDSGGYEQYF,TGTGCCAGCAGTTACTCGATGGACAGCGGGGGTTACGAGCAGTACTTC
TRBV2,TRBJ2-7,TRBD2,CATRDYNEQYF,TGTGCCACCCGGGACTATAACGAGCAGTACTTC